The 7 T cell receptor beta chains below were found in one sample sequenced in a study of shared clonotypes between healthy human individuals. Profiling relied on immunoSEQ multiplex PCR, and the TCRdb table lists in-frame clones only, not all of them. The sample yields around 1,900,000 clones, 93% seen once. It was CD45RO-negative cells, positively selected for CCR7, that made up naive CD8 cells, with terminally differentiated effector memory CD45RA+ cells excluded. The specimen sequenced was naive CD8+ T cells from PBMCs. These receptors originate from a man between 18 and 35 years old in good health. Some clones in this sample may be carry-over from other donors' samples.

The V call is TRBV13, the J call TRBJ1-1; D perhaps matches TRBD1 (6 bases). The germline V gene encodes CDR1 PRHDT and CDR2 FYEKMQ (reference sequence). V was trimmed by 6 bases and J by 5 bases, leaving 13 bases between them. CDR3 length: 13 residues. The CDR3 reads CASRLTGRTEAFF. DNA for the CDR3: TGTGCCAGCAGGCTTACAGGGAGAACTGAAGCTTTCTTT.

This clone was observed a few times. The chain recombines TRBV4-2 with TRBJ1-1; possibly TRBD1 for D (6 bases). Germline assignment: CDR1 LGHNA and CDR2 YNFKEQ. This CDR3 is 14 amino acids long. Trimming stripped 8 bases from V and 1 base from J, with 14 bases between. CDR3 residues: CASVEQGGNTEAFF. The CDR3 DNA reads TGTGCCAGCGTCGAACAGGGAGGGAACACTGAAGCTTTCTTT.

This sequence joins TRBV4-2 and TRBJ1-1, with D possibly TRBD1 on 5 matching bases. CDR1 is LGHNA, CDR2 YNFKEQ, per germline. V was shortened by 3 bases and J by 1 base, with 9 bases between the two germline ends. The CDR3 runs to 14 residues. The CDR3 nucleotides read TGTGCCAGCAGCCACGGGGGGTGGAACACTGAAGCTTTCTTT. Its translation: CASSHGGWNTEAFF.

As regards this clone: The sample has other DNA sequences that encode this CDR3 too. The V call is TRBV27, the J call TRBJ2-3; 7 bases are shared with TRBD2. The V and J ends lost 2 bases and 0 bases, in that order; junction bases with no gene match: 5. The germline V gene encodes CDR1 MNHEY and CDR2 SMNVEV (reference sequence). This CDR3 spans 16 amino acids. Written as DNA, the CDR3 is TGTGCCAGCAGTTTACTAGCGGCCCAAAGCACAGATACGCAGTATTTT. It specifies CASSLLAAQSTDTQYF.

The chain links TRBV15 to TRBJ2-1; D remains ambiguous. The CDR3 length is 17 residues. The ends were cut back, 0 bases at V and 2 bases at J, with 14 bases in the middle. Per germline, CDR1 LNHNV and CDR2 YYDKDF (reference sequence). The CDR3 spells CATSRDGQRWTYNEQFF. The CDR3 DNA is TGTGCCACCAGCAGAGATGGTCAGCGTTGGACCTACAATGAGCAGTTCTTC.

The chain carries TRBV7-9 and TRBJ2-3; 11 bases are a match to TRBD2. In germline, CDR1 is SEHNR, CDR2 FQNEAQ (reference sequence). V lost 7 bases, J lost 6 bases, and 18 bases stayed unmatched. The CDR3 extends over 18 amino acids. The CDR3 DNA sequence: TGTGCCAGCACCCTCTTAGTGCGGCTAGCGGGAGGTGAGGATACGCAGTATTTT. As protein: CASTLLVRLAGGEDTQYF. Using reference TRBV7-9 and TRBJ2-3 for the parts outside the CDR3, the full variable domain is DTGVSQNPRHKITKRGQNVTFRCDPISEHNRLYWYRQTLGQGPEFLTYFQNEAQLEKSRLLSDRFSAERPKGSFSTLEIQRTEQGDSAMYLCASTLLVRLAGGEDTQYFGPGTRLTVL.

The chain has TRBV28 and TRBJ2-7; 11 bases align to TRBD1. In germline, CDR1 is MDHEN, CDR2 SYDVKM. V was clipped by 4 bases and J by 2 bases; unmatched bases: 10. The CDR3 has 17 amino acids. The CDR3 DNA reads TGTGCCAGCAGTTCCGGACAGGGGGCATTGGGGGCCTACGAGCAGTACTTC. Amino acid sequence: CASSSGQGALGAYEQYF.